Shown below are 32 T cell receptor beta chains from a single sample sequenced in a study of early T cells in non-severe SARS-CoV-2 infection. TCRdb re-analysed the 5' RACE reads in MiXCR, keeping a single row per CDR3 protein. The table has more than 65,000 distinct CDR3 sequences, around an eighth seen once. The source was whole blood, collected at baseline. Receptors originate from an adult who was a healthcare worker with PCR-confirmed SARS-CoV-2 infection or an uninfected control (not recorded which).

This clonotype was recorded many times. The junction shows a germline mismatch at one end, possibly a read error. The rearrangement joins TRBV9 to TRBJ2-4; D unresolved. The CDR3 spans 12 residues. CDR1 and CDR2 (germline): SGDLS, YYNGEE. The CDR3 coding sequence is TGTGCCAGCAGCGGACCGGGCCTATTACTACACTTC. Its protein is CASSGPGLLLHF. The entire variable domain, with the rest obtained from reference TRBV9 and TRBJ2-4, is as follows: DSGVTQTPKHLITATGQRVTLRCSPRSGDLSVYWYQQSLDQGLQFLIQYYNGEERAKGNILERFSAQQFPDLHSELNLSSLELGDSALYFCASSGPGLLLHFGAGTRLSVL.

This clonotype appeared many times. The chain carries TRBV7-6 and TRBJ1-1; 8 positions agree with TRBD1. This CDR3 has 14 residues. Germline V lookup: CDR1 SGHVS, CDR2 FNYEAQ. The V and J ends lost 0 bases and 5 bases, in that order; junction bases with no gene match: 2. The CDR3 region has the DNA TGTGCCAGCAGCTTAGCACAGGGGGGGACTGAAGCTTTCTTT. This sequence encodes CASSLAQGGTEAFF.

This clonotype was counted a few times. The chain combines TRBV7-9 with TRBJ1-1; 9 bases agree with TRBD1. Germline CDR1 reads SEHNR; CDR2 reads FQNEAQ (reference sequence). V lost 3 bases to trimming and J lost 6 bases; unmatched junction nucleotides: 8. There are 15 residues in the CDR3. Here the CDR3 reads CASSLGAQGAAEAFF. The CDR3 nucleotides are TGTGCCAGCAGCTTGGGAGCACAGGGGGCGGCTGAAGCTTTCTTT.

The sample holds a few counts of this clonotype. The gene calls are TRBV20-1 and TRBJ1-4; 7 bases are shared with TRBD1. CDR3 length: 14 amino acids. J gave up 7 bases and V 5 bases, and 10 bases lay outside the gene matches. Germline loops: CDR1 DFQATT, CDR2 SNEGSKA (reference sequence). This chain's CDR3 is CSASDRHKGEKLFF. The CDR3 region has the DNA TGCAGTGCTTCGGACAGGCATAAGGGTGAAAAACTGTTTTTT.

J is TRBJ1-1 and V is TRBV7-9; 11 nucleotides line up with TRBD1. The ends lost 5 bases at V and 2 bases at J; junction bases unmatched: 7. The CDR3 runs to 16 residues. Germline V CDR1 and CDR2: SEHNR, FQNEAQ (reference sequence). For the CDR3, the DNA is TGTGCCAGCAGCCGTGGGACAGGGGGTAGAAACACTGAAGCTTTCTTT. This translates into CASSRGTGGRNTEAFF. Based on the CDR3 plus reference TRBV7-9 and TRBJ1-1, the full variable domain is DTGVSQNPRHKITKRGQNVTFRCDPISEHNRLYWYRQTLGQGPEFLTYFQNEAQLEKSRLLSDRFSAERPKGSFSTLEIQRTEQGDSAMYLCASSRGTGGRNTEAFFGQGTRLTVV.

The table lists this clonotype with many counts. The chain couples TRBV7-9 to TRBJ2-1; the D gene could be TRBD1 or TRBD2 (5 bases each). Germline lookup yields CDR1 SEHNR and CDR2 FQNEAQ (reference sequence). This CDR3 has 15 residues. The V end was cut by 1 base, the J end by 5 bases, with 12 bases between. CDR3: CASSLGGTYNNEQFF. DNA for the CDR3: TGTGCCAGCAGCTTAGGAGGGACGTACAACAATGAGCAGTTCTTC. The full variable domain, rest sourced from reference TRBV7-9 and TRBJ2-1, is DTGVSQNPRHKITKRGQNVTFRCDPISEHNRLYWYRQTLGQGPEFLTYFQNEAQLEKSRLLSDRFSAERPKGSFSTLEIQRTEQGDSAMYLCASSLGGTYNNEQFFGPGTRLTVL.

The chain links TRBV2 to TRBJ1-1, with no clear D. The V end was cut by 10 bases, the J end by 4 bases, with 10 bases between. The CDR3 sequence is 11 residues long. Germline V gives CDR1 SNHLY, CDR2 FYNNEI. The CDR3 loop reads CAITPGTEAFF. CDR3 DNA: TGTGCCATCACACCGGGCACTGAAGCTTTCTTT.

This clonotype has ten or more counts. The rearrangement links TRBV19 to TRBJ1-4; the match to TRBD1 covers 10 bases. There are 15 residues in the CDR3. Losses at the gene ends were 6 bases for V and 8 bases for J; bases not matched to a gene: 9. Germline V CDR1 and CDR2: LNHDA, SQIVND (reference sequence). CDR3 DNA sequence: TGTGCCAGTAGGACCCTTCCGGGACAGGGGGAAAAACTGTTTTTT. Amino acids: CASRTLPGQGEKLFF.

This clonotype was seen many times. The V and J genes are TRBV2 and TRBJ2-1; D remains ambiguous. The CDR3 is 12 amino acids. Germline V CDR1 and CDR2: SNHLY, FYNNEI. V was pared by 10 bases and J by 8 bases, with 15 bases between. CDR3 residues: CAIRTNGYEQFF. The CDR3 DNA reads TGTGCCATTCGGACCAATGGCTATGAGCAGTTCTTC.

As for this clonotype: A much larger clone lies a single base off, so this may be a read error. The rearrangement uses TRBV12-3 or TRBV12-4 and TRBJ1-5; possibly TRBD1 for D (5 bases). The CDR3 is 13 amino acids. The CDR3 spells CTSRPGQNQPQHF. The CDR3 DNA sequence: TGTACCAGCAGGCCGGGGCAAAATCAGCCCCAGCATTTT.

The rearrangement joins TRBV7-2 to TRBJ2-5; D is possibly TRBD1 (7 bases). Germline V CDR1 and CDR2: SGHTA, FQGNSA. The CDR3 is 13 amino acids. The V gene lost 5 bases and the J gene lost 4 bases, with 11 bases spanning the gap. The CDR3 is CASSQGGLETQYF. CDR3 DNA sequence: TGTGCCAGCAGCCAGGGGGGATTAGAGACCCAGTACTTC.

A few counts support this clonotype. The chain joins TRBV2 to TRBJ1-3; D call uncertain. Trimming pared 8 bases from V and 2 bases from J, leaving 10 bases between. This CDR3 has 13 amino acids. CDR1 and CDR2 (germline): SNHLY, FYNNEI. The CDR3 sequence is CASGARPGNTIYF. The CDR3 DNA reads TGTGCCAGCGGAGCCAGGCCTGGAAACACCATATATTTT.

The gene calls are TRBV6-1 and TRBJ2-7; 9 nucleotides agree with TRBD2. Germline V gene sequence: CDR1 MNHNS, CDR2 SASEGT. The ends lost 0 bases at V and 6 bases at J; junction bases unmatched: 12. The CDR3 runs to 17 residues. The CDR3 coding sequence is TGTGCCAGCAGTGAAGCCCAGCGGGGGGCCTCCCTTCGCGAGCAGTACTTC. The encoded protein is CASSEAQRGASLREQYF.

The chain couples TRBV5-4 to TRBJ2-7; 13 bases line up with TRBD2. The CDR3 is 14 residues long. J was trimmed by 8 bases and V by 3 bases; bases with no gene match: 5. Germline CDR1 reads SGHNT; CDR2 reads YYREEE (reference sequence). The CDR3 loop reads CASSSGLAGAKQYF. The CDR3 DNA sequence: TGTGCCAGCAGCTCAGGACTAGCGGGGGCGAAGCAGTACTTC. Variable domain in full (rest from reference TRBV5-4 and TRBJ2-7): ETGVTQSPTHLIKTRGQQVTLRCSSQSGHNTVSWYQQALGQGPQFIFQYYREEENGRGNFPPRFSGLQFPNYSSELNVNALELDDSALYLCASSSGLAGAKQYFGPGTRLTVT.

CDR3 sequence (DNA): TGTGCCAGCTCACCAATAATCGGTGATGAGCAGTTCTTC. Its protein is CASSPIIGDEQFF. The chain carries TRBV18 and TRBJ2-1, with D unclear. This CDR3 comprises 13 residues. Per germline, CDR1 KGHSH and CDR2 LQKENI. Trimming cost V 2 bases and J 8 bases, with 10 bases left between them. The complete variable domain, with remaining parts taken from reference TRBV18 and TRBJ2-1, reads NAGVMQNPRHLVRRRGQEARLRCSPMKGHSHVYWYRQLPEEGLKFMVYLQKENIIDESGMPKERFSAEFPKEGPSILRIQQVVRGDSAAYFCASSPIIGDEQFFGPGTRLTVL.

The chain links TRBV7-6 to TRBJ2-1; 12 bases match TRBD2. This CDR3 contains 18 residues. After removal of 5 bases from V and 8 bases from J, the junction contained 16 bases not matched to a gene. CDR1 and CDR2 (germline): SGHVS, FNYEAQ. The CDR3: CASSLPGLAGGLIHEQFF. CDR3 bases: TGTGCCAGCAGCCTCCCAGGGCTAGCGGGGGGGCTAATCCATGAGCAGTTCTTC.

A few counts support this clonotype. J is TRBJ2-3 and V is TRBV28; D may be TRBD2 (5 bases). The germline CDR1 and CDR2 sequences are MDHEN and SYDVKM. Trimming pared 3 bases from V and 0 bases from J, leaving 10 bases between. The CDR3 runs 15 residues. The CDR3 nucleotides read TGTGCCAGCAGTTTCGAGGGTAGGAGCACAGATACGCAGTATTTT. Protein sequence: CASSFEGRSTDTQYF.

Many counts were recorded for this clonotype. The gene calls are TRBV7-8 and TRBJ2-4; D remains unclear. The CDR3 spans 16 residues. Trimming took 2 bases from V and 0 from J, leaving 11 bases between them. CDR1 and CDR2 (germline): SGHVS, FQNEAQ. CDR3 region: CASSLLAARAKNIQYF. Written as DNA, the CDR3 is TGTGCCAGCAGCTTACTGGCAGCCCGAGCCAAAAACATTCAGTACTTC.

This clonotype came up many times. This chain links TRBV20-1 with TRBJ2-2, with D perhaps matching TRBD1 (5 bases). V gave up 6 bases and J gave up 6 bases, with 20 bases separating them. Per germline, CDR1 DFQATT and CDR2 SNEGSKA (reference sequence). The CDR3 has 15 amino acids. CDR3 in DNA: TGCAGTGCCCAGAACGCAGGGCCTAACCCCGGGGAGCTGTTTTTT. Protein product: CSAQNAGPNPGELFF.

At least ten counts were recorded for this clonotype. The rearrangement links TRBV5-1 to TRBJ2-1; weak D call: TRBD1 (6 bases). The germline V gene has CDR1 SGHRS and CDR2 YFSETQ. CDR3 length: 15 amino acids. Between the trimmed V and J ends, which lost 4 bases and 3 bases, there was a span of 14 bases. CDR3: CASSGQIGVYNEQFF. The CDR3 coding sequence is TGCGCCAGCAGCGGACAGATTGGGGTCTACAATGAGCAGTTCTTC.

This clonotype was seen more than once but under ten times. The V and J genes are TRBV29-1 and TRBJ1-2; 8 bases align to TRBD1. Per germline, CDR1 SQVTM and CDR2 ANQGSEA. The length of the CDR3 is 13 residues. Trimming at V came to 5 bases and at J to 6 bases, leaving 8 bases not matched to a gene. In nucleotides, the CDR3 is TGCAGCGTTCCCTGGACAGGGTGGCATGGCTACACCTTC. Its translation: CSVPWTGWHGYTF.

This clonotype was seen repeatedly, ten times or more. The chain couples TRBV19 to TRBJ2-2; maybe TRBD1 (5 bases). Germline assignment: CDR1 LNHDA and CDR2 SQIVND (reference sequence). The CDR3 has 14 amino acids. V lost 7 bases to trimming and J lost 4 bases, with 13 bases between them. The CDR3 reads CASTRDRVTGELFF. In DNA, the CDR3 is TGTGCCAGTACCAGGGATCGTGTCACCGGGGAGCTGTTTTTT. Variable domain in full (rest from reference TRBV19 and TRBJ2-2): DGGITQSPKYLFRKEGQNVTLSCEQNLNHDAMYWYRQDPGQGLRLIYYSQIVNDFQKGDIAEGYSVSREKKESFPLTVTSAQKNPTAFYLCASTRDRVTGELFFGEGSRLTVL.

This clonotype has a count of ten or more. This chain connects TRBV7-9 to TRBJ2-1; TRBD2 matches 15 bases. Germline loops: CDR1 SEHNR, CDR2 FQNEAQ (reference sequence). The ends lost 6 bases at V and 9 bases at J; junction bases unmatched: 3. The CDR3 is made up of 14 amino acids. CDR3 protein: CASRRTSGGAEQFF. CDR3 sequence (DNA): TGTGCCAGCAGGCGGACTAGCGGGGGGGCTGAGCAGTTCTTC.

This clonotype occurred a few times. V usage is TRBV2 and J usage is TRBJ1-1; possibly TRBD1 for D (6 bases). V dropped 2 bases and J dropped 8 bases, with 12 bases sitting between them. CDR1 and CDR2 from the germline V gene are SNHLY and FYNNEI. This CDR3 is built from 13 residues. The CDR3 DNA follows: TGTGCCAGCAGTGAAAGGATAGGGGGGGAAGCTTTCTTT. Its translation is CASSERIGGEAFF.

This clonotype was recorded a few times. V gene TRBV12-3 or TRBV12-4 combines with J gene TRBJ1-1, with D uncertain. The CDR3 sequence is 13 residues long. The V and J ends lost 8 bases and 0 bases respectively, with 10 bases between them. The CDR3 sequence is CASGELLNTEAFF. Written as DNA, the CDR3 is TGTGCCAGCGGGGAGTTATTGAACACTGAAGCTTTCTTT.

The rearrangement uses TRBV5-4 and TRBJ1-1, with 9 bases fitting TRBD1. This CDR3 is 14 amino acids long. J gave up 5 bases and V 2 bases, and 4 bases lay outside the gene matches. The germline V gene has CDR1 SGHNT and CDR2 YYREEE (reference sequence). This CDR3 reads CASSFTGGKTEAFF. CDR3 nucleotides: TGTGCCAGCAGCTTCACAGGGGGCAAAACTGAAGCTTTCTTT.

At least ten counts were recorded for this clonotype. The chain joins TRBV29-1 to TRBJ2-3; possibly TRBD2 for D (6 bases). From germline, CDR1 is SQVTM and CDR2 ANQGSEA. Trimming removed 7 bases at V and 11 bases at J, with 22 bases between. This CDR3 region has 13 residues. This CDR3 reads CSAVGTLTGVQYF. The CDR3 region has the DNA TGCAGCGCCGTGGGGACTCTGACTGGTGTGCAGTATTTT.

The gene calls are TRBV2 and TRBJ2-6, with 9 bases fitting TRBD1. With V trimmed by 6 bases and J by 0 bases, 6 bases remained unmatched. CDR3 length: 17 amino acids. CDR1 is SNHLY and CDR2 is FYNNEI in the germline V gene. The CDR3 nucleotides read TGTGCCAGCAGACCCGGGACAGGGCGCTCTGGGGCCAACGTCCTGACTTTC. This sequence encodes CASRPGTGRSGANVLTF.

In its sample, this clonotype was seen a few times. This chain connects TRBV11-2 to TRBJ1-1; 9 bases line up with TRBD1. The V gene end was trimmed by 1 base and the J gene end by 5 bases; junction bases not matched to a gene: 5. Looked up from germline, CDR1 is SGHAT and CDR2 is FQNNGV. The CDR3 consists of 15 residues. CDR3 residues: CASSLGTGDGTEAFF. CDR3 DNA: TGTGCCAGCAGCTTAGGGACAGGGGATGGGACTGAAGCTTTCTTT.

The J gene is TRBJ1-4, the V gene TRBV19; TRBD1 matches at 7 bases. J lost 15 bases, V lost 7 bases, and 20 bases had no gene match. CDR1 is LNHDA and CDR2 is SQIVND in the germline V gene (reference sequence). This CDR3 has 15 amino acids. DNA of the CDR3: TGTGCCAGTACCGGCTTGGGGACAGCGGTGGAGGGAGTGTTTTTT. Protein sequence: CASTGLGTAVEGVFF.

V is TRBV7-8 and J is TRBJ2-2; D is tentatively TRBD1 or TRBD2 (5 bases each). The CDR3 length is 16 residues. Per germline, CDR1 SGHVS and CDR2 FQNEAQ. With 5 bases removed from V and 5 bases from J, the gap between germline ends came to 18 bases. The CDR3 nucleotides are TGTGCCAGCAGCGGTGGGACGGGAATAGGAACCGGGGAGCTGTTTTTT. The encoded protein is CASSGGTGIGTGELFF.

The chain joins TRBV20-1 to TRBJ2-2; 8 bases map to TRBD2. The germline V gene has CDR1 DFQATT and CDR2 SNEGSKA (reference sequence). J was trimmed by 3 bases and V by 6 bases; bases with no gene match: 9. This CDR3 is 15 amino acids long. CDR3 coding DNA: TGCAGTGCCACCCCCGGGACTAGATACACCGGGGAGCTGTTTTTT. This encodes CSATPGTRYTGELFF.